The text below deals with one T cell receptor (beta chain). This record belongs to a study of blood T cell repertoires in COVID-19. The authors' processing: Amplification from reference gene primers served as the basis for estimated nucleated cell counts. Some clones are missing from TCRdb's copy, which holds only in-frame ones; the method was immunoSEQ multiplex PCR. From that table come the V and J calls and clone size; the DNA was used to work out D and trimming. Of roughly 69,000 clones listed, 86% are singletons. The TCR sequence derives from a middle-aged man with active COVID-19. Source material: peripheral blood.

The CDR3 DNA is TGTGCCAGCAGTTACCGACGGGAGGGCCCTGGGGAGACCCAGTACTTC. Encoded protein: CASSYRREGPGETQYF. This chain links TRBV6-2 or TRBV6-3 with TRBJ2-5; 8 bases are shared with TRBD2. The J segment lost 5 bases and the V segment lost 2 bases, leaving 10 bases of the junction unmatched. CDR3 length: 16 amino acids. Germline assignment: CDR1 MNHEY and CDR2 SVGEGT.